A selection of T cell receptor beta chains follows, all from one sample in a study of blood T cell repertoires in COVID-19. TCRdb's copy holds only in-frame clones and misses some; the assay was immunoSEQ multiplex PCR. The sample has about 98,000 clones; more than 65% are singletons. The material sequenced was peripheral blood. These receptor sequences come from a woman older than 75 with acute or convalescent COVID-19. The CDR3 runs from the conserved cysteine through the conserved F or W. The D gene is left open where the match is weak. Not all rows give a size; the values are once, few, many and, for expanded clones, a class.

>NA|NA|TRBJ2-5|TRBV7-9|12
CASSPGVETQYF
TGTGCCAGCAGCCCAGGGGTTGAGACCCAGTACTTC
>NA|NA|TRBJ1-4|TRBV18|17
CASSPANVMTGGEKLFF
TGTGCCAGCTCGCCAGCAAACGTTATGACTGGAGGTGAAAAACTGTTTTTT
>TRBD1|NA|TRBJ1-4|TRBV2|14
CASIPDRGSEKLFF
TGTGCCAGCATCCCGGACAGGGGCAGTGAAAAACTGTTTTTT
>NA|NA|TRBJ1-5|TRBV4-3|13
CASSAQRGQPQHF
TGCGCCAGCAGTGCCCAGCGGGGTCAGCCCCAGCATTTT
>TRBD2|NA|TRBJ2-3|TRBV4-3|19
CASSQAVGASGVRTDTQYF
TGCGCCAGCAGCCAAGCCGTAGGGGCTAGCGGGGTGCGCACAGATACGCAGTATTTT
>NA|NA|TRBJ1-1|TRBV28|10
CASSGQGVGF
TGTGCCAGCAGTGGGCAGGGCGTCGGTTTT
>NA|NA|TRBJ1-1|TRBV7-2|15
CASSLMGDMNTEAFF
TGTGCCAGCAGCTTGATGGGGGACATGAACACTGAAGCTTTCTTT
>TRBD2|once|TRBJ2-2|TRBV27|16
CASSFGAGGPPGELFF
TGTGCCAGCAGTTTTGGAGCGGGGGGTCCGCCCGGGGAGCTGTTTTTT
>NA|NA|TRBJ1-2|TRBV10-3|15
CAISESERRSDGYTF
TGTGCCATCAGTGAGTCGGAGAGGCGGAGTGATGGCTACACCTTC
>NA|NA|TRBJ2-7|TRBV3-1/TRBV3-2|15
CASSQAGGPSYEQYF
TGTGCCAGCAGCCAAGCCGGGGGGCCCTCCTACGAGCAGTACTTC
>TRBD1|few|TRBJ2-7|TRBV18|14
CASSPGQVSYEQYF
TGTGCCAGCTCACCGGGACAGGTATCGTACGAGCAGTACTTC
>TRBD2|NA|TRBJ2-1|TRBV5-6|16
CASSPGGGTPYNEQFF
TGTGCCAGCAGCCCGGGCGGGGGTACCCCCTACAATGAGCAGTTCTTC
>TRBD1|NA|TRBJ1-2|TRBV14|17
CASSQGRQGASQYGYTF
TGTGCCAGCAGCCAAGGTCGACAGGGTGCGAGTCAGTATGGCTACACCTTC
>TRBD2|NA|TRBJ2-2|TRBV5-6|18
CASSLLVLAGGLTGELFF
TGTGCCAGCAGCTTGTTGGTGCTAGCGGGGGGCTTAACCGGGGAGCTGTTTTTT
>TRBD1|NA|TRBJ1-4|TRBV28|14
CASSPGGENEKLFF
TGTGCCAGCAGTCCAGGGGGCGAAAATGAAAAACTGTTTTTT
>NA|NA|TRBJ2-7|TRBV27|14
CASSSSARSYEQYF
TGTGCCAGCAGTTCATCAGCCCGATCTTACGAGCAGTACTTC
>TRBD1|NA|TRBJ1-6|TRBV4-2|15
CASSQDGTGGERLHF
TGTGCCAGCAGCCAAGATGGGACAGGGGGCGAGCGCCTCCACTTT
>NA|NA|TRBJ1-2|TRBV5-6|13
CASSQRDGWGYTF
TGTGCCAGCAGCCAGCGGGACGGCTGGGGCTACACCTTC
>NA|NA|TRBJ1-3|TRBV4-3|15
CASSQESTRRYTIYF
TGCGCCAGCAGCCAAGAGTCTACCAGGAGGTACACCATATATTTT
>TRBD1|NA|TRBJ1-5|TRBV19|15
CASSRSGGSNQPQHF
TGTGCCAGTAGTAGGTCAGGGGGGAGCAATCAGCCCCAGCATTTT
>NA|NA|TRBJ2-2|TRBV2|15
CASSVSRANTGELFF
TGTGCCAGCAGTGTTTCCAGGGCAAACACCGGGGAGCTGTTTTTT
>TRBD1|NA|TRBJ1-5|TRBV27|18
CASSPRVGGDTGAFPQHF
TGTGCCAGCAGTCCCCGAGTTGGAGGGGATACAGGGGCCTTCCCCCAGCATTTT
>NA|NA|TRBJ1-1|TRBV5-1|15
CASSRTTGKNTEAFF
TGCGCCAGCAGCCGTACTACAGGGAAGAACACTGAAGCTTTCTTT
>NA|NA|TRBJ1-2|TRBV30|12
CAWSTSGYGYTF
TGTGCCTGGAGCACTTCGGGGTATGGCTACACCTTC
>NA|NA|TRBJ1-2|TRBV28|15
CASSAGTEANYGYTF
TGTGCCAGCAGTGCGGGGACCGAAGCTAACTATGGCTACACCTTC
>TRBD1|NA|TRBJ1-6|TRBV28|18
CASSSYRDSSSYNSPLHF
TGTGCCAGCAGCTCCTACCGGGACAGCAGCTCCTATAATTCACCCCTCCACTTT
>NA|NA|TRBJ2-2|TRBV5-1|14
CASRDQGQAGELFF
TGCGCCAGCAGAGATCAGGGACAAGCCGGGGAGCTGTTTTTT
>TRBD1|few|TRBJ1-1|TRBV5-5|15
CASSIPTGGAAEAFF
TGTGCCAGCAGTATACCTACAGGGGGCGCCGCTGAAGCTTTCTTT
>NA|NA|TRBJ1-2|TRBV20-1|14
CSASPTTPQDGYTF
TGCAGTGCTAGTCCGACAACCCCGCAGGATGGCTACACCTTC
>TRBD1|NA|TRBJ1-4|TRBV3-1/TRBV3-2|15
CASSQRQGGGEKLFF
TGTGCCAGCAGCCAGAGACAGGGTGGGGGGGAAAAACTGTTTTTT
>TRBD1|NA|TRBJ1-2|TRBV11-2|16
CASSSEGQGSNYGYTF
TGTGCCAGCAGCTCAGAAGGACAGGGGAGTAACTATGGCTACACCTTC
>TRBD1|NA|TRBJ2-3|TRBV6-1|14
CASSEQGQADTQYF
TGTGCCAGCAGTGAACAGGGACAGGCAGATACGCAGTATTTT
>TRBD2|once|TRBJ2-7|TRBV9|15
CASSVEWTSIYEQYF
TGTGCCAGCAGCGTAGAATGGACTAGTATCTACGAGCAGTACTTC
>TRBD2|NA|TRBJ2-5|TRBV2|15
CASGSSGGGGETQYF
TGTGCCAGCGGATCTAGCGGGGGAGGTGGAGAGACCCAGTACTTC
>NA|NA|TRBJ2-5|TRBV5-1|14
CASSGRGRGETQYF
TGCGCCAGCAGCGGGAGGGGGAGAGGTGAGACCCAGTACTTC
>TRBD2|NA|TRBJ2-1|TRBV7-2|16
CASSLVGTSGTNEQFF
TGTGCCAGCAGCTTAGTTGGGACTAGCGGAACCAATGAGCAGTTCTTC
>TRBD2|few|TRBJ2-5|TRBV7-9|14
CASSSMVSGETQYF
TGTGCCAGCAGCTCAATGGTTAGCGGGGAGACCCAGTACTTC
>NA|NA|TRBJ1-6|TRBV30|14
CAWSVAGRSSPLHF
TGTGCCTGGAGTGTAGCAGGCAGAAGCTCACCCCTCCACTTT
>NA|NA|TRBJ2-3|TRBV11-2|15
CASSLGGGRVDTQYF
TGTGCCAGCAGCTTAGGGGGAGGAAGAGTAGATACGCAGTATTTT
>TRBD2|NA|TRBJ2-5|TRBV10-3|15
CAISGVAGAEETQYF
TGTGCCATCAGTGGGGTAGCGGGGGCCGAAGAGACCCAGTACTTC
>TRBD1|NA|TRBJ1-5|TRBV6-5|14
CASSLQGGNQPQHF
TGTGCCAGCAGTTTACAGGGGGGCAATCAGCCCCAGCATTTT
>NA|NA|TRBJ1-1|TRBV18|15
CASSPRGETNTEAFF
TGTGCCAGCTCACCACGTGGAGAAACGAACACTGAAGCTTTCTTT
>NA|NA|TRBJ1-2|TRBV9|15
CASSAQESLQYGYTF
TGTGCCAGCAGCGCACAGGAGTCCCTCCAGTATGGCTACACCTTC
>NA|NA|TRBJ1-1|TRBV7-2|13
CASSLGSDTEAFF
TGTGCCAGCAGCTTAGGGTCAGACACTGAAGCTTTCTTT
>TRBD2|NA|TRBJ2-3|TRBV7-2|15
CASSSVGTSADTQYF
TGTGCCAGCAGCTCAGTCGGGACTAGCGCAGATACGCAGTATTTT
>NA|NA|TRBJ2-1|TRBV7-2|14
CASSLAVTYNEQFF
TGTGCCAGCAGTTTGGCGGTTACCTACAATGAGCAGTTCTTC
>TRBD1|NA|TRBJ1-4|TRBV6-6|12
CATGTGGFELFF
TGTGCCACCGGGACAGGGGGTTTCGAACTGTTTTTT
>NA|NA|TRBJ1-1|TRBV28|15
CASSSLMVGSTEAFF
TGTGCCAGCAGTTCACTCATGGTCGGGAGCACTGAAGCTTTCTTT
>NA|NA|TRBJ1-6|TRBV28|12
CGARESNSPLHF
TGTGGGGCCCGGGAATCAAATTCACCCCTCCACTTT
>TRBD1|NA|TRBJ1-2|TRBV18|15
CASSKPGQGIYGYTF
TGTGCCAGCTCAAAGCCGGGACAGGGTATTTATGGCTACACCTTC
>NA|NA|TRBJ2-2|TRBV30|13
CAWSQRSAGELFF
TGTGCCTGGTCCCAGAGGAGCGCCGGGGAGCTGTTTTTT
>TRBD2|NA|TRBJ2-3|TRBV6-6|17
CASSRSGRGGSTDTQYF
TGTGCCAGCAGCCGATCGGGGCGGGGGGGTAGCACAGATACGCAGTATTTT
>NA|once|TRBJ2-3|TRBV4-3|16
CASSQGLRTSTDTQYF
TGCGCCAGCAGCCAAGGGCTACGGACTAGCACAGATACGCAGTATTTT